These 30 T cell receptor beta chains came from one sample sequenced in a study of T-cell reconstitution after alpha-beta-depleted transplantation in children. Unique molecular identifiers were built into the TCRbeta library. TCRdb reprocessed the PCR reads with MiXCR, giving one entry per CDR3 protein. The table includes some 600,000 distinct CDR3 sequences, around 13% detected once. This sample comprised PBMCs, mostly from graft donor cells, obtained 360 days after TCRalphabeta/CD19-depleted stem cell transplant. All receptors derive from a male patient younger than 18 who had a stem cell transplant for acute myeloid leukemia, so the T cells may come from the graft donor.

This clonotype was observed a few times. The rearrangement joins TRBV20-1 to TRBJ2-1; 11 positions match TRBD2. The CDR3 totals 13 residues. The germline gives CDR1 DFQATT, CDR2 SNEGSKA (reference sequence). Trimming at V came to 6 bases and at J to 15 bases, leaving 13 bases not matched to a gene. CDR3 DNA sequence: TGCAGTGCAGGGCTAGCGGGAGGCCCTTTGGCGTTCTTC. Its translation: CSAGLAGGPLAFF.

V and J are TRBV20-1 and TRBJ2-5; D unresolved. This CDR3 is built from 11 residues. CDR1 is DFQATT and CDR2 is SNEGSKA in the germline V gene (reference sequence). V was pared by 4 bases and J by 5 bases, with 8 bases between. The CDR3 nucleotides read TGCAGTGCTATCCTAGGGGAGACCCAGTACTTC. Its protein is CSAILGETQYF.

The sample holds a few counts of this clonotype. V and J are TRBV21-1 and TRBJ2-2; TRBD2, the table's D call, was not compared with the DNA. TRBV21-1 is annotated as a pseudogene. The CDR3 is 15 amino acids. The CDR3 is CASSKMGGNTGELFF. CDR3 nucleotide sequence: TGTGCCAGCAGCAAAATGGGAGGGAACACCGGGGAGCTGTTTTTT.

As DNA, the CDR3 is TGTGCCAGCAGCCTATCCATGGGCACTGAAGCTTTCTTT. Its translation is CASSLSMGTEAFF. This chain links TRBV6-6 with TRBJ1-1; D gene unclear. Deletions cut 6 bases from V and 4 bases from J, with 12 bases between. CDR3 length: 13 residues. Germline V lookup: CDR1 MNHNY, CDR2 SVGAGI (reference sequence).

The rearrangement joins TRBV4-2 to TRBJ2-3; D unresolved. Between the trimmed V and J ends, which lost 0 bases and 5 bases, there was a span of 18 bases. The CDR3 has 17 residues. Germline V CDR1 and CDR2: LGHNA, YNFKEQ. The CDR3 spells CASSQEGEAPSVDTQYF. For the CDR3, the DNA is TGTGCCAGCAGCCAAGAAGGAGAGGCCCCGTCGGTAGATACGCAGTATTTT.

Concerning this clonotype itself: At one end, the junction sequence differs from germline, possibly due to a read error. The chain links TRBV6-1 to TRBJ2-3; 7 nucleotides agree with TRBD2. This CDR3 is 12 amino acids long. Looked up from germline, CDR1 is MNHNS and CDR2 is SASEGT. The CDR3 DNA sequence: TGTGCCAGCAGTGAAGCCGGGGGGAGTAAACATTTT. Translated, it gives CASSEAGGSKHF.

This clonotype has more than one count but fewer than ten. The J gene is TRBJ2-7, the V gene TRBV29-1; TRBD1 matches 12 bases. There are 16 residues in the CDR3. The germline CDR1 and CDR2 sequences are SQVTM and ANQGSEA. The V segment lost 6 bases and the J segment 6 bases; nucleotides outside the gene matches: 15. CDR3 sequence: CSVGSYTGTGGGEQYF. CDR3 nucleotide sequence: TGCAGCGTCGGGAGTTATACCGGGACAGGGGGCGGCGAGCAGTACTTC.

This clonotype was detected ten times or more. The chain carries TRBV29-1 and TRBJ2-3, with D unresolved. The length of the CDR3 is 13 residues. Germline CDR1 is SQVTM and CDR2 is ANQGSEA. Trimming pared 1 base from V and 2 bases from J, leaving 7 bases between. The CDR3 region has the DNA TGCAGCGTTGAAGGGCTACTCACAGATACGCAGTATTTT. Its protein is CSVEGLLTDTQYF.

V usage is TRBV29-1 and J usage is TRBJ2-7, with 10 nucleotides matching TRBD1. The CDR3 contains 14 residues. Trimming cost V 6 bases and J 6 bases; bases outside gene matches: 11. The germline V gene encodes CDR1 SQVTM and CDR2 ANQGSEA. CDR3 in amino acids: CSVGPGTGVGEQYF. The CDR3 bases are TGCAGCGTCGGCCCCGGGACAGGGGTAGGCGAGCAGTACTTC.

This clonotype came up many times. This chain uses TRBV29-1 with TRBJ2-5, with D possibly being TRBD1 or TRBD2 (5 bases each). The V gene's germline CDR1 is SQVTM and CDR2 ANQGSEA. Trimming removed 4 bases at V and 7 bases at J, with 16 bases between. The CDR3 is 13 amino acids. As DNA, the CDR3 is TGCAGCGTTGGGGGACGGAACCTGGGGACCCAGTACTTC. This codes for CSVGGRNLGTQYF.

CDR3 nucleotides: TGTGCCAGCAGTAAACAGGGTTTCCCACGCTACGAGCAGTACTTC. This translates into CASSKQGFPRYEQYF. The chain joins TRBV28 to TRBJ2-7; D might be TRBD1 (6 bases). Germline V lookup: CDR1 MDHEN, CDR2 SYDVKM. The CDR3 is 15 amino acids. V dropped 5 bases and J dropped 3 bases, with 17 bases sitting between them.

This rearrangement joins TRBV10-3 to TRBJ2-7, with 14 bases matching TRBD2. The CDR3 contains 15 residues. Germline values: CDR1 ENHRY, CDR2 SYGVKD. The V gene end was trimmed by 5 bases and the J gene end by 4 bases; junction bases not matched to a gene: 4. The CDR3 DNA follows: TGTGCCATCAGTTTGGGACTAGCGGGAGTTTACGAGCAGTACTTC. It is translated as CAISLGLAGVYEQYF.

The chain uses TRBV6-1 and TRBJ2-7, with 9 bases that match TRBD2. V shed 10 bases and J 5 bases; nucleotides not matched to a gene: 12. Germline V lookup: CDR1 MNHNS, CDR2 SASEGT. This CDR3 is built from 14 residues. CDR3 DNA sequence: TGTGCCATCAAGGATCTAGCGGGATCTCACGAGCAGTACTTC. This gives the protein CAIKDLAGSHEQYF.

The chain carries TRBV25-1 and TRBJ1-1, with D maybe TRBD1 (5 bases). Germline values: CDR1 MGHDK, CDR2 SYGVNS. Trimming shortened V by 2 bases and J by 5 bases, and 12 bases separated the two germline ends. The length of the CDR3 is 14 residues. This CDR3 is CASSEEGTGTEAFF. The CDR3, as DNA: TGTGCCAGCAGTGAAGAGGGGACGGGGACTGAAGCTTTCTTT.

This clonotype occurred many times. The CDR3 region has the DNA TGTGCCAGCTTTGGGGGGGAGTGGACCTACGAGCAGTACTTC. It yields the protein CASFGGEWTYEQYF. The J gene is TRBJ2-7, the V gene TRBV28, with 7 bases identical to TRBD2. The CDR3 totals 14 residues. V was pared by 8 bases and J by 2 bases, with 9 bases of the junction left unmatched. The germline CDR1 and CDR2 sequences are MDHEN and SYDVKM.

This clonotype was seen only a few times. This may be a read error, as it is one base from a much larger clone. The chain carries TRBV6-1 and TRBJ2-7; 12 bases align to TRBD2. With V trimmed by 6 bases and J by 2 bases, 5 bases remained unmatched. Germline CDR1 MNHNS, CDR2 SASEGT. CDR3 length: 15 residues. CDR3 in DNA: TGTGCCAGCAGCCGCGGACTAGCGGGAACCTACGAGCAGTACTTC. Its protein product is CASSRGLAGTYEQYF.

V is TRBV28 and J is TRBJ2-7; 9 bases align to TRBD1. This CDR3 has 16 residues. CDR1 and CDR2 (germline): MDHEN, SYDVKM. J lost 0 bases, V lost 6 bases, and 9 bases had no gene match. The CDR3 sequence is CASSTPGTGPSYEQYF. CDR3 bases: TGTGCCAGCAGCACCCCGGGGACAGGGCCCTCCTACGAGCAGTACTTC.

Of note for this clonotype: This sequence may be a read error, since a much larger clone differs from it by one base. The chain is built from TRBV11-3 and TRBJ2-5; D is ambiguous. V was trimmed by 6 bases and J by 1 base, leaving 3 bases between them. CDR3 length: 11 amino acids. Looked up from germline, CDR1 is SGHNT and CDR2 is YENEEA. In nucleotides, the CDR3 is TGTGCCAGCAGACCCCAAGAGACCCAGTACTTC. Residues: CASRPQETQYF.

This clonotype came up a few times. The rearrangement links TRBV12-3 or TRBV12-4 to TRBJ2-7; 9 nucleotides align to TRBD1. The CDR3 totals 15 residues. V dropped 5 bases and J dropped 0; count of bases not matched to a gene: 5. The CDR3 region has the DNA TGTGCCAGCAGTCCACAGGGGGCTTTCTCCTACGAGCAGTACTTC. It encodes CASSPQGAFSYEQYF.

A few counts support this clonotype. The gene calls are TRBV12-3 or TRBV12-4 and TRBJ2-3; TRBD1 aligns across 7 bases. J was trimmed by 6 bases and V by 5 bases; bases with no gene match: 14. This CDR3 is 16 amino acids long. DNA for the CDR3: TGTGCCAGCAGTCGCCTGGTGACCGACAGGGTGGATACGCAGTATTTT. Amino acids: CASSRLVTDRVDTQYF.

The chain carries TRBV30 and TRBJ2-1; 10 bases map to TRBD2. Germline-derived CDR1 and CDR2 are GTSNPN and SVGIG (reference sequence). There are 15 residues in the CDR3. With V trimmed by 3 bases and J by 4 bases, 6 bases remained unmatched. The DNA for the CDR3 is TGTGCCTGGAGGATCGGACTAGCGGCTTACAATGAGCAGTTCTTC. This translates into CAWRIGLAAYNEQFF.

This clonotype turned up a few times. The CDR3 bases are TGTGCCAGCAGCTTAGCCCCGGGACAGGATTACGAGCAGTACTTC. It encodes CASSLAPGQDYEQYF. The rearrangement uses TRBV7-9 and TRBJ2-7; 8 bases align to TRBD1. With V trimmed by 0 bases and J by 4 bases, 5 bases remained unmatched. The length of the CDR3 is 15 residues. In germline, CDR1 is SEHNR, CDR2 FQNEAQ (reference sequence).

The V gene is TRBV28, the J gene TRBJ2-1, with 12 positions matching TRBD2. V gave up 6 bases and J gave up 7 bases; unmatched junction bases: 13. The CDR3 has 17 amino acids. Germline V gives CDR1 MDHEN, CDR2 SYDVKM. The DNA of the CDR3 is TGTGCCAGCAGCTATTTGAAAGGACTAGCGGGGTCGAATGAGCAGTTCTTC. This codes for CASSYLKGLAGSNEQFF.

Only a few counts were recorded for this clonotype. This rearrangement joins TRBV7-9 to TRBJ2-7; D call uncertain. Trimming shortened V by 1 base and J by 2 bases, and 9 bases separated the two germline ends. CDR3 length equals 14 residues. CDR1 and CDR2 from the germline V gene are SEHNR and FQNEAQ (reference sequence). The CDR3 spells CASSLEGWAYEQYF. The CDR3, as DNA: TGTGCCAGCAGCTTAGAAGGCTGGGCCTACGAGCAGTACTTC.

The V call is TRBV12-3 or TRBV12-4, the J call TRBJ2-7; possible D gene TRBD2, 6 bases. This CDR3 comprises 14 residues. V lost 5 bases, J lost 2 bases, and 13 bases lay in between. This chain's CDR3 is CASSPGRRAYEQYF. As DNA, the CDR3 is TGTGCCAGCAGTCCCGGGAGAAGGGCCTACGAGCAGTACTTC.

This chain uses TRBV29-1 with TRBJ1-5; no clear D gene. Looked up from germline, CDR1 is SQVTM and CDR2 is ANQGSEA. V was pared by 3 bases and J by 5 bases, with 8 bases between. CDR3 size: 12 residues. The CDR3 region is CSVETRDQPQHF. The CDR3 DNA sequence: TGCAGCGTTGAGACCAGAGATCAGCCCCAGCATTTT.

This clonotype was recorded at least ten times. The chain uses TRBV20-1 and TRBJ2-1; TRBD2 matches 10 bases. With V trimmed by 3 bases and J by 1 base, 6 bases remained unmatched. Looked up from germline, CDR1 is DFQATT and CDR2 is SNEGSKA (reference sequence). The CDR3 contains 16 residues. The CDR3 DNA sequence: TGCAGTGCTAGGCTAGCGGGAGCCGGGTCCTACAATGAGCAGTTCTTC. Protein sequence: CSARLAGAGSYNEQFF.

This sequence joins TRBV2 and TRBJ2-7, with 7 bases aligning to TRBD1. The V gene's germline CDR1 is SNHLY and CDR2 FYNNEI. V lost 6 bases to trimming and J lost 7 bases; unmatched junction nucleotides: 3. This CDR3 comprises 11 residues. The CDR3 spells CASRTGNEQYF. CDR3 bases: TGTGCCAGCAGGACAGGGAATGAGCAGTACTTC.

This chain links TRBV24-1 with TRBJ2-3, with D maybe TRBD2 (5 bases). From germline, CDR1 is KGHDR and CDR2 SFDVKD. This CDR3 is built from 16 residues. Deletions cut 9 bases from V and 1 base from J, with 19 bases between. The CDR3 loop is CATGTLRADRTDTQYF. The CDR3 DNA follows: TGTGCCACCGGCACCCTCCGAGCGGATCGCACAGATACGCAGTATTTT.

This clonotype was seen a handful of times. A read error may account for a junction end that differs from germline. This sequence joins TRBV6-5 and TRBJ2-7, with 9 positions matching TRBD2. CDR1 and CDR2 (germline): MNHEY, SVGAGI. This CDR3 comprises 16 residues. CDR3 sequence reads: CASSYSRGLASSEQYF. The CDR3 DNA reads TGTGCCAGCAGTTACTCGAGGGGACTAGCATCCTCCGAGCAGTACTTC.